These 7 T cell receptor beta chains came from one sample sequenced in a study of cytomegalovirus exposure and HLA in healthy donors. Primers included in the PCR were 60 Vbeta and 13 Jbeta primers. TCRdb's table, derived via immunoSEQ multiplex PCR, lists solely in-frame clones and lacks some. The data contain roughly 290,000 clones, over 70% of them seen just once; the ten biggest clones take up about 0.28%. Material for sequencing was PBMCs. These TCRs come from a girl aged 2 to 10 in good health and CMV-seronegative.

The chain uses TRBV7-6 and TRBJ2-2; TRBD1 might be the D (6 bases). This CDR3 spans 14 amino acids. V dropped 0 bases and J dropped 7 bases, with 9 bases sitting between them. Germline V gene lookup returns CDR1 SGHVS and CDR2 FNYEAQ. CDR3 amino acids: CASSLAGQSGELFF. CDR3 sequence (DNA): TGTGCCAGCAGCTTAGCTGGACAGAGCGGGGAGCTGTTTTTT.

In the case of this clone: One end of the junction fails to match germline, which may point to a read error. The rearrangement joins TRBV7-9 to TRBJ2-7; no definite D call. Per germline, CDR1 SEHNR and CDR2 FQNEAQ (reference sequence). The CDR3 is 17 residues long. The CDR3 loop is CSSSLAIADIAYYEQYF. CDR3 DNA: TGTTCCAGCAGCTTAGCAATCGCGGATATAGCCTACTACGAGCAGTACTTC.

V usage is TRBV30 and J usage is TRBJ2-3; perhaps TRBD1 as D (5 bases). Per germline, CDR1 GTSNPN and CDR2 SVGIG (reference sequence). The V end was cut by 2 bases, the J end by 6 bases, with 12 bases between. This CDR3 is built from 13 residues. CDR3 nucleotide sequence: TGTGCCTGGAGTCAGGGTATCGGTGATACGCAGTATTTT. Translation gives CAWSQGIGDTQYF.

This clone has more than one count but fewer than ten. This chain joins TRBV2 and TRBJ1-3; 7 nucleotides match TRBD1. The CDR3 consists of 12 residues. CDR1 is SNHLY and CDR2 is FYNNEI in the germline V gene. CDR3 sequence reads: CATPGGGNTIYF. The CDR3 region has the DNA TGTGCAACGCCAGGGGGTGGAAACACCATATATTTT.

This chain uses TRBV28 with TRBJ2-6, with D perhaps matching TRBD1 (5 bases). The CDR3 loop spans 16 amino acids. The V gene's germline CDR1 is MDHEN and CDR2 SYDVKM. Trimming removed 7 bases from V and 0 bases from J, with 13 bases in between. The CDR3 here is CASTVLGLSGANVLTF. The DNA for the CDR3 is TGTGCCAGCACTGTCCTGGGGCTCTCTGGGGCCAACGTCCTGACTTTC.

In its sample, this clone was seen a few times. The chain combines TRBV28 with TRBJ1-5; D not certain. In germline, CDR1 is MDHEN, CDR2 SYDVKM. The CDR3 consists of 11 residues. Trimming left V 1 base short and J 12 bases short, with 7 bases between. CDR3 loop: CASSLSRNQHF. As DNA, the CDR3 is TGTGCCAGCAGTTTATCCAGAAACCAGCATTTT.

The chain carries TRBV7-3 and TRBJ1-1; no firm D call. V lost 2 bases, J lost 1 base, and 8 bases lay in between. Germline V gene sequence: CDR1 SGHTA, CDR2 FQGTGA. The CDR3 covers 14 residues. CDR3 DNA sequence: TGTGCCAGCAGCTTAGGTGGCTCGAACACTGAAGCTTTCTTT. It specifies CASSLGGSNTEAFF. The full variable domain, its missing parts supplied by reference TRBV7-3 and TRBJ1-1, is GAGVSQTPSNKVTEKGKYVELRCDPISGHTALYWYRQSLGQGPEFLIYFQGTGAADDSGLPNDRFFAVRPEGSVSTLKIQRTERGDSAVYLCASSLGGSNTEAFFGQGTRLTVV.